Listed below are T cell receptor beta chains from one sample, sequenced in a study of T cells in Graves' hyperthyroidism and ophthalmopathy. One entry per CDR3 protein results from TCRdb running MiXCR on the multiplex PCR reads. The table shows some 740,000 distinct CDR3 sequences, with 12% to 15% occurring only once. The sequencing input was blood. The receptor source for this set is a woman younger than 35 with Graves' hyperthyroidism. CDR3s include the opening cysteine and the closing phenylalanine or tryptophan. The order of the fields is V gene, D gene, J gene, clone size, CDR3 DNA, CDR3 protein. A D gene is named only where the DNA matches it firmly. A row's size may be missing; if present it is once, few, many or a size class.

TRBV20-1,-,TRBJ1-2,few,TGCAGTGCTAGAGATGGCGGCCGGGAGGTCTATGGCTACACCTTC,CSARDGGREVYGYTF
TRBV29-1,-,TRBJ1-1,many,TGCAGCGTTGAAGGAGGGACGCCTGAAGCTTTCTTT,CSVEGGTPEAFF
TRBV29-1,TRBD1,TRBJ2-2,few,TGCAGCGCCAGACCGGGACAGGGGGCGATCCCCGGGGAGCTGTTTTTT,CSARPGQGAIPGELFF
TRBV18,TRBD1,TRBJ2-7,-,TGTGCCAGCTCACAAAAAACAGGGGCCACCTCCTACGAGCAGTACTTC,CASSQKTGATSYEQYF
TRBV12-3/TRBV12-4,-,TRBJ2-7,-,TGTGCCAGCAGTTTAGCGGCTCGCGAGCAGTACTTC,CASSLAAREQYF
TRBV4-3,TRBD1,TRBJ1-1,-,TGCGCCAGCAGCCAAGATCCAGGGGGGGCCATGAACACTGAAGCTTTCTTT,CASSQDPGGAMNTEAFF
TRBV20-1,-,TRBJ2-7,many,TGCAGTCTAATCCCCGTGGGGGACGAGCAGTACTTC,CSLIPVGDEQYF
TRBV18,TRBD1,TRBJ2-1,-,TGTGCCAGCTCACCACAGTGGACAGGGGGTGAGCAGTTCTTC,CASSPQWTGGEQFF
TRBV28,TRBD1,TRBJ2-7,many,TGTGCCAGCAGTTTATCGGGGACAGGGTTTGGCGAGCAGTACTTC,CASSLSGTGFGEQYF
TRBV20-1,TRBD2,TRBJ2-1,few,TGCAGTGCTAGGCGGACTAGCGGGAGGGACTATAACAATGAGCAGTTCTTC,CSARRTSGRDYNNEQFF
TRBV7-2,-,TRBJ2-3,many,TGTGCCAGCAGCTTAGACCGCCCCACAGATACGCAGTATTTT,CASSLDRPTDTQYF
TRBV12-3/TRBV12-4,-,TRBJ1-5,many,TGTGCCAGCAGTTTCGTTAACAGAAATCAGCCCCAGCATTTT,CASSFVNRNQPQHF
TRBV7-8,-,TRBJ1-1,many,TGTGCCAGCAGCTTAGAAGGGGCTTGGAACACTGAAGCTTTCTTT,CASSLEGAWNTEAFF
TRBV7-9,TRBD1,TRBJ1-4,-,TGTGCCAGCAGCGGGAGGACAGGGACTAATGAAAAACTGTTTTTT,CASSGRTGTNEKLFF
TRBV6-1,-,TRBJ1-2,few,TGTGCCAGCTCCGGCCCAGGCGACCTTATCTATGGCTACACCTTC,CASSGPGDLIYGYTF
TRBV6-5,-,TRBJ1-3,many,TGTGCCAGCAGTTACCGACAAGGACCGGTCTCTGGAAACACCATATATTTT,CASSYRQGPVSGNTIYF
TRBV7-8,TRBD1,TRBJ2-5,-,TGTGCCAGCAGCTCTCCGGCAAGACAGGGGTTTGTCGGGACCCAGTACTTC,CASSSPARQGFVGTQYF